The 25 T cell receptor beta chains given below trace back to one sample, sequenced in a study of T cell responses to AZD1222 COVID-19 vaccine. Libraries were prepared by immunoSEQ multiplex PCR; TCRdb keeps only in-frame clonotypes and omits some of them. This repertoire shows under 200,000 clones, about nine tenths found once; its top ten account for 1.9%. Sequenced here: peripheral blood, sampled on day 0 of AZD1222 vaccination. The source is an adult in good health.

The chain couples TRBV13 to TRBJ2-7, with D perhaps matching TRBD2 (5 bases). Germline CDR1 PRHDT, CDR2 FYEKMQ (reference sequence). The CDR3 totals 14 residues. V dropped 3 bases and J dropped 4 bases, with 13 bases sitting between them. This CDR3 is CASSFGLSGYEQYF. The DNA for the CDR3 is TGTGCCAGCAGCTTTGGTCTCTCGGGGTACGAGCAGTACTTC.

The chain uses TRBV7-9 and TRBJ1-4; D possibly corresponds to TRBD1 (5 bases). Trimming removed 1 base from V and 8 bases from J, with 8 bases in between. The CDR3 covers 13 residues. Germline assignment: CDR1 SEHNR and CDR2 FQNEAQ (reference sequence). CDR3 sequence (DNA): TGTGCCAGCAGCTTAGGGGGGAACGAAAAACTGTTTTTT. This translates into CASSLGGNEKLFF.

The V and J genes are TRBV11-2 and TRBJ1-2; D is possibly TRBD1 (6 bases). Trimming took 3 bases from V and 3 from J, leaving 14 bases between them. The CDR3 loop spans 15 amino acids. The germline V gene encodes CDR1 SGHAT and CDR2 FQNNGV. The CDR3 spells CASSFIGQPDYGYTF. CDR3 nucleotide sequence: TGTGCCAGCAGCTTCATCGGACAGCCCGACTATGGCTACACCTTC.

This clone turned up a few times. The chain combines TRBV3-1 (or the pseudogene TRBV3-2) with TRBJ2-7; 9 nucleotides align to TRBD2. CDR1 and CDR2 (germline): LGHDT, YNNKEL (reference sequence). The CDR3 extends over 16 amino acids. Germline trimming cut 4 bases from V and 6 bases from J; bases unmatched to any gene: 13. The CDR3 DNA follows: TGTGCCAGCAGCCCCTACGTGGGGACTAGCTCCCGCGAGCAGTACTTC. This translates into CASSPYVGTSSREQYF.

This clone showed up just a few times. The rearrangement uses TRBV27 and TRBJ2-1, with 9 nucleotides matching TRBD2. V was pared by 0 bases and J by 0 bases, with 3 bases of the junction left unmatched. CDR1 is MNHEY, CDR2 SMNVEV, per germline (reference sequence). The CDR3 covers 17 residues. The CDR3 is CASSLSGGRGSYNEQFF. The CDR3 nucleotides read TGTGCCAGCAGTTTATCAGGCGGGAGGGGCTCCTACAATGAGCAGTTCTTC.

V gene TRBV7-6 combines with J gene TRBJ2-2; D ambiguous. V was cut by 2 bases and J by 3 bases, with 16 bases left in between. This CDR3 is built from 17 residues. The germline V gene has CDR1 SGHVS and CDR2 FNYEAQ. The CDR3 DNA is TGTGCCAGCAGCTTAATCTCGGTAGGGCCGTACACCGGGGAGCTGTTTTTT. This gives the protein CASSLISVGPYTGELFF.

The chain recombines TRBV28 with TRBJ1-2; D gene unclear. The CDR3 has 13 residues. Trimming pared 6 bases from V and 3 bases from J, leaving 11 bases between. The germline V gene has CDR1 MDHEN and CDR2 SYDVKM. CDR3 in DNA: TGTGCCAGCAGCCCAACAAGATACTATGGCTACACCTTC. The encoded protein is CASSPTRYYGYTF.

The chain joins TRBV20-1 to TRBJ2-2; no definite D call. V was trimmed by 5 bases and J by 1 base, leaving 5 bases between them. The germline CDR1 and CDR2 sequences are DFQATT and SNEGSKA (reference sequence). This CDR3 is 12 amino acids long. CDR3 bases: TGCAGTGCTGGTGGGAACACCGGGGAGCTGTTTTTT. As protein: CSAGGNTGELFF.

V gene TRBV2 combines with J gene TRBJ1-3; tentative D call: TRBD1 (5 bases). From germline, CDR1 is SNHLY and CDR2 FYNNEI. V lost 4 bases and J 4 bases, leaving 14 bases between the germline ends. The CDR3 spans 15 residues. The CDR3 region has the DNA TGTGCCAGCAGTGGGACGGGGGGATACGGAAACACCATATATTTT. Protein sequence: CASSGTGGYGNTIYF.

The chain recombines TRBV19 with TRBJ1-5, with TRBD1 matching over 8 bases. Germline CDR1 LNHDA, CDR2 SQIVND (reference sequence). This CDR3 has 16 amino acids. V shed 1 base, J shed 7 bases, and the junction held 9 bases outside the gene matches. Here the CDR3 reads CASSIGAAGGRQPQHF. The CDR3 DNA reads TGTGCCAGTAGTATAGGCGCGGCAGGGGGCCGGCAGCCCCAGCATTTT.

The V and J genes are TRBV10-3 and TRBJ2-1; the D gene is possibly TRBD2 (7 bases). The CDR3 covers 16 residues. Trimming took off 6 bases at V and 5 bases at J, with 20 bases between the two ends. Germline CDR1 reads ENHRY; CDR2 reads SYGVKD. The CDR3 spells CAISGTGGAVNNEQFF. Written as DNA, the CDR3 is TGTGCCATCAGCGGGACGGGGGGCGCAGTCAACAATGAGCAGTTCTTC.

This clone was counted a single time. The genes are TRBV3-1 (or the pseudogene TRBV3-2) and TRBJ2-7, with D possibly matching TRBD1 (7 bases). This CDR3 region has 16 residues. Germline CDR1 LGHDT, CDR2 YNNKEL (reference sequence). The ends were cut back, 0 bases at V and 1 base at J, with 13 bases in the middle. The CDR3 loop reads CASSQDRAGGSYEQYF. For the CDR3, the DNA is TGTGCCAGCAGCCAAGATCGGGCAGGGGGGTCCTACGAGCAGTACTTC.

This chain joins TRBV15 and TRBJ2-1; 8 nucleotides agree with TRBD1. The germline V gene encodes CDR1 LNHNV and CDR2 YYDKDF (reference sequence). The CDR3 is 15 amino acids. J was trimmed by 3 bases and V by 7 bases; bases with no gene match: 8. The CDR3 sequence is CATTLDRAIYNEQFF. The CDR3 nucleotides read TGTGCCACCACCCTGGACAGGGCGATCTACAATGAGCAGTTCTTC.

This clone was seen a single time. The chain has TRBV18 and TRBJ1-4, with D tentatively TRBD1 (5 bases). CDR1 is KGHSH, CDR2 LQKENI, per germline. V was pared by 0 bases and J by 8 bases, with 13 bases between. The CDR3 covers 15 residues. In DNA, the CDR3 is TGTGCCAGCTCACCACCGGGGGTTGGAGGGGAAAAACTGTTTTTT. Translation gives CASSPPGVGGEKLFF.

The rearrangement uses TRBV28 and TRBJ1-1; maybe TRBD1 (5 bases). V dropped 2 bases and J dropped 11 bases, with 15 bases sitting between them. CDR1 MDHEN and CDR2 SYDVKM come from the germline V gene. The CDR3 has 13 amino acids. CDR3 loop: CASSLGRQTSAFF. The CDR3 bases are TGTGCCAGCAGTTTAGGGCGACAGACTTCGGCTTTCTTT.

In this sample, this clone turned up a few times. The gene calls are TRBV4-3 and TRBJ1-5, with 11 bases lining up with TRBD1. The CDR3 length is 18 residues. Trimming took 0 bases from V and 5 from J; bases not matched to a gene: 9. Looked up from germline, CDR1 is LGHNA and CDR2 is YSLEER. CDR3 coding DNA: TGCGCCAGCAGCCAAGAGTTGTCGCTGGACAGGGGGCATCAGCCCCAGCATTTT. It specifies CASSQELSLDRGHQPQHF.

The chain has TRBV30 and TRBJ1-2; D is unresolved. Trimming took off 0 bases at V and 1 base at J, with 9 bases between the two ends. CDR1 is GTSNPN and CDR2 is SVGIG in the germline V gene (reference sequence). CDR3 size: 14 residues. The CDR3 loop is CAWSVGSVNYGYTF. The CDR3 DNA reads TGTGCCTGGAGTGTTGGGTCCGTTAACTATGGCTACACCTTC.

This chain's CDR3 is CACWDRGNGYTF. Here the CDR3 DNA reads TGTGCCTGCTGGGACAGGGGAAACGGCTACACCTTC. The genes are TRBV30 and TRBJ1-2, with 10 bases that match TRBD1. The CDR3 sequence is 12 residues long. From germline, CDR1 is GTSNPN and CDR2 SVGIG (reference sequence). The V segment lost 6 bases and the J segment 8 bases; nucleotides outside the gene matches: 6.

This clone was observed a handful of times. The chain employs TRBV7-2 and TRBJ1-5; D not certain. Between the trimmed V and J ends, which lost 4 bases and 4 bases, there was a span of 14 bases. Germline assignment: CDR1 SGHTA and CDR2 FQGNSA. The CDR3 is made up of 15 amino acids. CDR3 region: CASSSGSSPNQPQHF. In DNA, the CDR3 is TGTGCCAGCAGCTCCGGGTCGTCCCCGAATCAGCCCCAGCATTTT.

On this clone itself: One junction end does not reproduce the germline sequence, and a read error may be involved. The chain combines TRBV20-1 with TRBJ1-3, with D perhaps TRBD1 (6 bases). Germline loops: CDR1 DFQATT, CDR2 SNEGSKA (reference sequence). This CDR3 is 15 amino acids long. DNA for the CDR3: TGCAGTGCTAGTCCCCCTCGACAGGTCCGAAAGACCATATATTTT. Translating gives CSASPPRQVRKTIYF.

The gene calls are TRBV5-6 and TRBJ1-2; D not certain. The CDR3 spans 15 residues. V was clipped by 0 bases and J by 3 bases, with 12 bases between them. Germline V gene sequence: CDR1 SGHDT, CDR2 YYEEEE. The CDR3 reads CASSLGPGTDYGYTF. CDR3 bases: TGTGCCAGCAGCTTGGGGCCGGGTACCGACTATGGCTACACCTTC.

V gene TRBV5-1 combines with J gene TRBJ1-6; D remains unclear. The CDR3 length is 14 residues. Germline V CDR1 and CDR2: SGHRS, YFSETQ. Trimming removed 0 bases at V and 10 bases at J, with 11 bases between. CDR3 protein: CASSLGVEASPLHF. The CDR3 nucleotides read TGCGCCAGCAGCTTGGGGGTGGAGGCCTCACCCCTCCACTTT.

This clone was seen a single time. V gene TRBV10-3 combines with J gene TRBJ2-1; D is unclear. Looked up from germline, CDR1 is ENHRY and CDR2 is SYGVKD. V was cut by 4 bases and J by 8 bases, with 6 bases left in between. CDR3 length: 11 residues. The CDR3 DNA reads as TGTGCCATCAGTGTTAATGATGAGCAGTTCTTC. Residues: CAISVNDEQFF.

This rearrangement joins TRBV10-3 to TRBJ1-4, with D perhaps TRBD1 (5 bases). This CDR3 has 14 amino acids. Germline V gene data show CDR1 as ENHRY and CDR2 as SYGVKD. Between the trimmed V and J ends, which lost 3 bases and 4 bases, there was a span of 9 bases. The CDR3: CAISDDGGNEKLFF. In DNA form, the CDR3 reads TGTGCCATCAGTGATGATGGGGGTAATGAAAAACTGTTTTTT.

The chain couples TRBV15 to TRBJ1-4, with 7 positions matching TRBD1. The CDR3 spans 12 residues. After removal of 3 bases from V and 8 bases from J, the junction contained 0 bases not matched to a gene. Germline CDR1 reads LNHNV; CDR2 reads YYDKDF (reference sequence). The CDR3 coding sequence is TGTGCCACCAGCAGGGGACAGGAAAAACTGTTTTTT. The encoded protein is CATSRGQEKLFF.